This TCR beta chain emerged from a study of CD8 T cells in ankylosing spondylitis. This CDR3 contains 15 residues. After removal of 5 bases from V and 5 bases from J, the junction contained 9 bases not matched to a gene. The germline V gene encodes CDR1 SGHVS and CDR2 FQNEAQ. Each CDR3 protein gets one entry after TCRdb re-called the 5' RACE reads with MiXCR. The data hold nearly 350,000 distinct CDR3 sequences, with roughly 14% observed a single time. This chain uses TRBV7-8 with TRBJ2-5; 9 bases are shared with TRBD1. The source is a male donor with ankylosing spondylitis or in good health (not recorded which). Sequencing was done on a sample of blood, either unsorted or a sorted T cell fraction (not recorded which). The CDR3 DNA follows: TGTGCCAGCAGCCCGCATACAGGGGGCTACGAGACCCAGTACTTC. The encoded protein is CASSPHTGGYETQYF.